This TCR beta chain came from a study of T cells after posttransplantation cyclophosphamide. Findings and limits, study-wide: Recipient CMV seropositivity and CMV reactivation strongly tracked TRB clonality. Later blood repertoires were often dominated by clones from the donor CD8+ memory compartment.

Produced via immunoSEQ multiplex PCR; TCRdb's table is partial and in-frame only. This set yields tens of thousands of clones and no singletons; the top ten hold approximately 6.3%. The table lists this clone with many counts. Its antigen is as yet unknown. V was clipped by 5 bases and J by 8 bases, with 12 bases between them. This CDR3 is built from 12 residues. CDR1 MDHEN and CDR2 SYDVKM come from the germline V gene. The sequenced material came from PBMCs. This rearrangement joins TRBV28 to TRBJ1-2, with D tentatively TRBD1 (6 bases). This clonotype originated in a woman in her fifties or sixties in good health, CMV-negative, and a related stem cell transplant donor. The CDR3 is CASSPGQRGYTF. Here the CDR3 DNA reads TGTGCCAGCAGTCCTGGACAGAGAGGCTACACCTTC.